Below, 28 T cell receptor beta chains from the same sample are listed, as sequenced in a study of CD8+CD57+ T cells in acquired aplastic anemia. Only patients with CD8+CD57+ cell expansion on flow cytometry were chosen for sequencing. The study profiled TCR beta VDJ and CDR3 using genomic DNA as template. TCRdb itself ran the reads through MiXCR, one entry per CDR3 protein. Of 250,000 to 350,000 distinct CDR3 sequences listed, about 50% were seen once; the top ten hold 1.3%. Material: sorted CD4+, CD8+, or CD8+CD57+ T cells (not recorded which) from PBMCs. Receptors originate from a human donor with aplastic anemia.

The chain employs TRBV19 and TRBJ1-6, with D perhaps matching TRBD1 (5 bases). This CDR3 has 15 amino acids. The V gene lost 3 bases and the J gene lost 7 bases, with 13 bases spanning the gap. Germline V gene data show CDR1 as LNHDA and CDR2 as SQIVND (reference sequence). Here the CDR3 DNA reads TGTGCCAGTAGTATTAGGGGAGAAGGCAATTCACCCCTCCACTTT. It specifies CASSIRGEGNSPLHF.

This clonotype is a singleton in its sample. CDR3 sequence: CATSSLMGMRETQYF. CDR3 bases: TGTGCCACCAGCAGCTTAATGGGGATGAGAGAGACCCAGTACTTC. The V gene is TRBV15, the J gene TRBJ2-5, with D hard to call. The CDR3 contains 15 residues. Trimming stripped 3 bases from V and 4 bases from J, with 15 bases between. The V gene's germline CDR1 is LNHNV and CDR2 YYDKDF (reference sequence).

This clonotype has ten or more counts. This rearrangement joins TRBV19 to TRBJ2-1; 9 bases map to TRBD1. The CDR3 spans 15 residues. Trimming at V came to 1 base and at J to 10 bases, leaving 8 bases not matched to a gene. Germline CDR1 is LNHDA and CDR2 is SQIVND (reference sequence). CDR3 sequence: CASSIGGTGKKEQFF. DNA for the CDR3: TGTGCCAGTAGTATAGGGGGGACAGGGAAGAAGGAGCAGTTCTTC.

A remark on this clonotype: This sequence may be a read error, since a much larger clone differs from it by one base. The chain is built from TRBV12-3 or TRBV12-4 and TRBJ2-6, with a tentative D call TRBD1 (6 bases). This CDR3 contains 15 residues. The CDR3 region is CASTRANSGADVLTF. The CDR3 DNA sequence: TGTGCCAGCACCCGAGCAAATTCAGGGGCCGACGTCCTGACTTTC.

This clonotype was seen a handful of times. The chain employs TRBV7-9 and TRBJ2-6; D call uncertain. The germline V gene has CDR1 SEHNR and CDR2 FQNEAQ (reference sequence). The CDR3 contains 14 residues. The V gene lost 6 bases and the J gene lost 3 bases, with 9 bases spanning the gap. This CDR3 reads CASRNLGGANVLTF. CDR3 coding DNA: TGTGCCAGCAGGAACTTAGGTGGGGCCAACGTCCTGACTTTC.

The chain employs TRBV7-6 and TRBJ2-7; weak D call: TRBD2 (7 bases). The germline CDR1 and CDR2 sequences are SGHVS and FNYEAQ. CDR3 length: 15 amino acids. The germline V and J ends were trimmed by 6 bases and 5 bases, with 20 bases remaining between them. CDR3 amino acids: CASSLGAGVLDEQYF. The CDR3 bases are TGTGCCAGCAGTTTGGGGGCGGGGGTATTAGACGAGCAGTACTTC.

The CDR3 region is CASSPMRDYGYTF. In nucleotides, the CDR3 is TGTGCCAGCAGCCCTATGCGCGACTATGGCTACACCTTC. The J gene is TRBJ1-2, the V gene TRBV11-2; D remains unclear. Germline values: CDR1 SGHAT, CDR2 FQNNGV. V lost 5 bases and J 3 bases, leaving 10 bases between the germline ends. The CDR3 contains 13 residues.

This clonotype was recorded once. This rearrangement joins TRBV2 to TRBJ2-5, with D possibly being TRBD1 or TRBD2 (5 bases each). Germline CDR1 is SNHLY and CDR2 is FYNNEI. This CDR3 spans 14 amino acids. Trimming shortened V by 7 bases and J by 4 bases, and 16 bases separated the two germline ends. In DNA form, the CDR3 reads TGTGCCAGCACCCGAAAGGGACGGGGAGAGACCCAGTACTTC. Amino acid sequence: CASTRKGRGETQYF.

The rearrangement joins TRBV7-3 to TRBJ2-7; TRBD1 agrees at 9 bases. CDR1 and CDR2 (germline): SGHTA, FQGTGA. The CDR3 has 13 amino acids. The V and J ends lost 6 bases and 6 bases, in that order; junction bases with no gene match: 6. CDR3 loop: CASSPGTGFEQYF. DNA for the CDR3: TGTGCCAGCAGTCCCGGGACAGGGTTCGAGCAGTACTTC.

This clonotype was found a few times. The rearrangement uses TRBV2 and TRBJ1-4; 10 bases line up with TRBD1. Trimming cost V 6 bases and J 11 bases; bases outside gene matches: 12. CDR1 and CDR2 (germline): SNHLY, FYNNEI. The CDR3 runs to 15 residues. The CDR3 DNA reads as TGTGCCAGCAGAGAACCGGGACAGGGGTTGGAGAAACTGTTTTTT. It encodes CASREPGQGLEKLFF. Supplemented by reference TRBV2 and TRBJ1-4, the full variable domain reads EPEVTQTPSHQVTQMGQEVILRCVPISNHLYFYWYRQILGQKVEFLVSFYNNEISEKSEIFDDQFSVERPDGSNFTLKIRSTKLEDSAMYFCASREPGQGLEKLFFGSGTQLSVL.

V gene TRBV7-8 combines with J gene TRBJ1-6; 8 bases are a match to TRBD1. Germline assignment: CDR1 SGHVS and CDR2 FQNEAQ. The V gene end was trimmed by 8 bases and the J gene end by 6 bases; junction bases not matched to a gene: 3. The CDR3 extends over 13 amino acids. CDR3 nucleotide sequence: TGTGCCAGCGGGACAGGACCTAATTCACCCCTCCACTTT. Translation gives CASGTGPNSPLHF.

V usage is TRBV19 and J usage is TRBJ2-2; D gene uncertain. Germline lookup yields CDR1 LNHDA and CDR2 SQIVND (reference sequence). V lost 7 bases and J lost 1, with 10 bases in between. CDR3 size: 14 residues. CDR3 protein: CASTEARNTGELFF. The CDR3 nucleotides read TGTGCCAGTACCGAAGCCAGGAACACCGGGGAGCTGTTTTTT.

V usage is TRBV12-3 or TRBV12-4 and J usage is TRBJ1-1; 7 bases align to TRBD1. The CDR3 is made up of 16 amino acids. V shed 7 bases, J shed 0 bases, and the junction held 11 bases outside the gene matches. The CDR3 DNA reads TGTGCCAGCACTCCGGGACAGTGGGGGATGAACACTGAAGCTTTCTTT. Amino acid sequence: CASTPGQWGMNTEAFF.

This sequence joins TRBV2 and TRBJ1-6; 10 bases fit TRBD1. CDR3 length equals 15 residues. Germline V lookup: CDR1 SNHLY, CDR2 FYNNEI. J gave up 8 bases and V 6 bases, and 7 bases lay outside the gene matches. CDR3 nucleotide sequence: TGTGCCAGCAGCCGAGCCGGGACAGGGGATTCACCCCTCCACTTT. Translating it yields CASSRAGTGDSPLHF.

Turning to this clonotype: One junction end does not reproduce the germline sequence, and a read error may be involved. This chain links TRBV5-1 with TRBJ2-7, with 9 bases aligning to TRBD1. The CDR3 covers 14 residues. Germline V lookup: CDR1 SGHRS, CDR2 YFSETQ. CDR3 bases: TGCGCCAGCAGCCTGTCCGGGACAGGGAGCGAGCGGTACTTC. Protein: CASSLSGTGSERYF.

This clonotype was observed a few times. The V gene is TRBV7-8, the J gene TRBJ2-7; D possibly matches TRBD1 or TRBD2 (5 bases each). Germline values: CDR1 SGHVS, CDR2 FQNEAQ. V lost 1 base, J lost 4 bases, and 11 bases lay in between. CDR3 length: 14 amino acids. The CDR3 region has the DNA TGTGCCAGCAGCTTAGGTCAGGGAGAATACGAGCAGTACTTC. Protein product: CASSLGQGEYEQYF.

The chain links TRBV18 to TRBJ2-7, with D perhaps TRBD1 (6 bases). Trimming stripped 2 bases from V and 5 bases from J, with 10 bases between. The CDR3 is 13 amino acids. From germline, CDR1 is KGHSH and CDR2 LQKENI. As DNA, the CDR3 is TGTGCCAGCTCACCAACAGGGTTGGACGAGCAGTACTTC. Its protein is CASSPTGLDEQYF.

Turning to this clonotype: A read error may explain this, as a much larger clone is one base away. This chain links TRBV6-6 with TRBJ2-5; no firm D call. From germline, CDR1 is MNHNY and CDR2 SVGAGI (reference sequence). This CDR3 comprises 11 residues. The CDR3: CASSQQETLYF. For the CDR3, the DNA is TGTGCCAGCAGTCAACAAGAGACCCTGTACTTC.

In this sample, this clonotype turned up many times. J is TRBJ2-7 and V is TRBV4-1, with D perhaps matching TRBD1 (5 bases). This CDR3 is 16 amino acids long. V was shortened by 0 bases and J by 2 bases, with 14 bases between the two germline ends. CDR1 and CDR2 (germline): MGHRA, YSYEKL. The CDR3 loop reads CASSQEETVGTYEQYF. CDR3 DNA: TGCGCCAGCAGCCAAGAGGAGACAGTGGGGACCTACGAGCAGTACTTC.

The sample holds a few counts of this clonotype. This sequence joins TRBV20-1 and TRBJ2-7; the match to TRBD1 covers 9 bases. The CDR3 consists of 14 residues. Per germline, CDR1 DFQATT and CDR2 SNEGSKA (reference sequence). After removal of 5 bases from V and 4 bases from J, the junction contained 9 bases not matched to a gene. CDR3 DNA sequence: TGCAGTGCTGCTACCGGGACAGGGAGATACGAGCAGTACTTC. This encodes CSAATGTGRYEQYF.

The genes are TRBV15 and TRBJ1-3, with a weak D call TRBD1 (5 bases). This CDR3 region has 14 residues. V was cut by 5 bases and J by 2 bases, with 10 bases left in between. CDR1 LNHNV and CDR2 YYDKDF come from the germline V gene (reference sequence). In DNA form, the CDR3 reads TGTGCCACCAGCTCAAAGACAGCTGGAAACACCATATATTTT. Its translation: CATSSKTAGNTIYF.

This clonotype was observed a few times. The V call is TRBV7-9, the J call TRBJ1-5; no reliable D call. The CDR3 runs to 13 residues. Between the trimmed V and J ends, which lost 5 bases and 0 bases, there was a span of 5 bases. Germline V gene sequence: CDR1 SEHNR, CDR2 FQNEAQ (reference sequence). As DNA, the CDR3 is TGTGCCAGCAGCCCCAATAGCAATCAGCCCCAGCATTTT. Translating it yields CASSPNSNQPQHF.

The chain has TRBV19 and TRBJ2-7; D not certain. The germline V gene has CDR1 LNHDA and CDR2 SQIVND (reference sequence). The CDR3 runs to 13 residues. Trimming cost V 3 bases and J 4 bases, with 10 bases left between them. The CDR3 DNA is TGTGCCAGTAGTATGGACCTTTTGTACGAGCAGTACTTC. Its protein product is CASSMDLLYEQYF. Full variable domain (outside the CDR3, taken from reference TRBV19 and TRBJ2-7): DGGITQSPKYLFRKEGQNVTLSCEQNLNHDAMYWYRQDPGQGLRLIYYSQIVNDFQKGDIAEGYSVSREKKESFPLTVTSAQKNPTAFYLCASSMDLLYEQYFGPGTRLTVT.

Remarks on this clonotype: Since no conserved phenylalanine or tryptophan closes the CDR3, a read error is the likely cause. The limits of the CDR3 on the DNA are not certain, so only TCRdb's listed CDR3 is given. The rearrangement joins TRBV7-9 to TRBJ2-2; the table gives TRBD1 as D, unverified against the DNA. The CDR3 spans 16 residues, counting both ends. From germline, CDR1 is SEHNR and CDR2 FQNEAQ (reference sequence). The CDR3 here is CASSLATGREHRGAVV.

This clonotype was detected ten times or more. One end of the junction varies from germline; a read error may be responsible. CDR3 residues: CVSKVGLGYNEQFF. The CDR3 coding sequence is TGTGTCAGTAAAGTGGGACTAGGGTACAATGAGCAGTTCTTC. The chain employs TRBV19 and TRBJ2-1, with 8 bases matching TRBD2. The CDR3 consists of 14 residues. Germline V CDR1 and CDR2: LNHDA, SQIVND (reference sequence). The variable domain in full, with the rest retrieved from reference TRBV19 and TRBJ2-1, is DGGITQSPKYLFRKEGQNVTLSCEQNLNHDAMYWYRQDPGQGLRLIYYSQIVNDFQKGDIAEGYSVSREKKESFPLTVTSAQKNPTAFYLCVSKVGLGYNEQFFGPGTRLTVL.

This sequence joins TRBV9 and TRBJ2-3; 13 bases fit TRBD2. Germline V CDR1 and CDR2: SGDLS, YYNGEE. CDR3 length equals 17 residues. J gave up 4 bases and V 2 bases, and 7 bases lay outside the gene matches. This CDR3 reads CASSVYATSGGADTQYF. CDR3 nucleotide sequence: TGTGCCAGCAGCGTTTATGCAACTAGCGGGGGGGCAGATACGCAGTATTTT.

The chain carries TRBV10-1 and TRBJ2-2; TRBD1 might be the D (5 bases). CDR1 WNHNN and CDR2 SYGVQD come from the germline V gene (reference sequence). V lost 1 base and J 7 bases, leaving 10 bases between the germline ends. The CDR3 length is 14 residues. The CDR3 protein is CASSEFAGFGELFF. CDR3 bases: TGCGCCAGCAGTGAGTTCGCAGGGTTCGGGGAGCTGTTTTTT.

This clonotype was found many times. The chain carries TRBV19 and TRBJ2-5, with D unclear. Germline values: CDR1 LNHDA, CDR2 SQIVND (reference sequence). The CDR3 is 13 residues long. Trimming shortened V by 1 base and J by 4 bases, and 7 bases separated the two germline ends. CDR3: CASSIVTLETQYF. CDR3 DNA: TGTGCCAGTAGTATAGTTACCCTAGAGACCCAGTACTTC.